Shown below are 5 T cell receptor beta chains from a single sample sequenced in a study of control samples from healthy donors and cancer patients. The protocol was immunoSEQ multiplex PCR, while the TCRdb copy is restricted to in-frame clones and leaves out a portion. The sample records 150,000 or so clones, 85% to 95% being singletons. The sequenced material came from blood. The source is a middle-aged man in good health.

The V and J genes are TRBV24-1 and TRBJ2-5; 12 positions match TRBD1. V was pared by 3 bases and J by 5 bases, with 6 bases of the junction left unmatched. The CDR3 is made up of 16 amino acids. From germline, CDR1 is KGHDR and CDR2 SFDVKD. CDR3 DNA sequence: TGTGCCACCAGTGATCTCCGGGACAGGGGGCTTGAGACCCAGTACTTC. Translation gives CATSDLRDRGLETQYF.

The V call is TRBV5-1, the J call TRBJ1-6, with TRBD1 matching 7 bases. The CDR3 loop spans 15 amino acids. Germline V gives CDR1 SGHRS, CDR2 YFSETQ. The ends lost 0 bases at V and 4 bases at J; junction bases unmatched: 1. CDR3 bases: TGCGCCAGCAGCTTGGAACAGGGGTATAATTCACCCCTCCACTTT. Translation: CASSLEQGYNSPLHF.

The CDR3 region is CASSLDTGILTYEQYF. CDR3 DNA: TGTGCCAGCTCACTTGATACCGGGATTCTAACCTACGAGCAGTACTTC. The chain uses TRBV18 and TRBJ2-7; D is perhaps TRBD2 (5 bases). This CDR3 comprises 16 residues. V lost 4 bases and J lost 2, with 18 bases in between. CDR1 and CDR2 from the germline V gene are KGHSH and LQKENI.

J is TRBJ2-5 and V is TRBV4-3, with D hard to call. Germline assignment: CDR1 LGHNA and CDR2 YSLEER. The CDR3 is 15 amino acids. The V and J ends lost 4 bases and 0 bases respectively, with 12 bases between them. The CDR3 DNA reads TGCGCCAGCAGCCTGGGAACAGCGTACCAAGAGACCCAGTACTTC. It codes for CASSLGTAYQETQYF.

V usage is TRBV28 and J usage is TRBJ1-2; D gene ambiguous. V lost 5 bases, J lost 8 bases, and 15 bases lay in between. Germline V gene lookup returns CDR1 MDHEN and CDR2 SYDVKM. The CDR3 runs 13 residues. The CDR3 nucleotides read TGTGCCAGCAGTATCACTCAAAGACCCGGCTACACCTTC. Translated: CASSITQRPGYTF.